Below, 10 T cell receptor beta chains from the same sample are listed, as sequenced in a study of T-cell reconstitution after alpha-beta-depleted transplantation in children. Using unique molecular identifiers, the investigators prepared the TCRbeta library. TCRdb itself ran the PCR reads through MiXCR, one entry per CDR3 protein. The sample has a few hundred thousand distinct CDR3 sequences, about an eighth seen once. Sequences were derived from PBMCs, mostly from graft donor cells, sampled 360 days after TCRalphabeta/CD19-depleted stem cell transplant. The receptors shown here come from a male patient under 18 who had a stem cell transplant for acute myeloid leukemia, so the T cells may come from the graft donor.

This clonotype showed up just a few times. This chain links TRBV7-8 with TRBJ2-7, with 7 bases identical to TRBD2. The germline CDR1 and CDR2 sequences are SGHVS and FQNEAQ. V dropped 6 bases and J dropped 2; count of bases not matched to a gene: 13. The CDR3 covers 16 residues. CDR3 sequence: CASRGGEPGIPYEQYF. The CDR3 DNA reads TGTGCCAGCAGGGGGGGGGAGCCAGGGATACCCTACGAGCAGTACTTC.

This clonotype has ten or more counts. The V gene is TRBV29-1, the J gene TRBJ2-1; 8 positions agree with TRBD2. J lost 6 bases, V lost 5 bases, and 12 bases had no gene match. The CDR3 has 15 residues. From germline, CDR1 is SQVTM and CDR2 ANQGSEA. CDR3 in amino acids: CSVHPREGVFNEQFF. In DNA, the CDR3 is TGCAGCGTTCACCCTCGGGAGGGCGTCTTCAATGAGCAGTTCTTC.

CDR3 DNA: TGTGCCAGCAGCCAAGTCGTGGGAGGCGAGCAGTACTTC. Its translation: CASSQVVGGEQYF. The genes are TRBV14 and TRBJ2-7; D is possibly TRBD2 (6 bases). The V gene lost 1 base and the J gene lost 6 bases, with 10 bases spanning the gap. The CDR3 is 13 residues long. Germline V gene lookup returns CDR1 SGHDN and CDR2 FVKESK. Complete variable domain (other parts from reference TRBV14 and TRBJ2-7): EAGVTQFPSHSVIEKGQTVTLRCDPISGHDNLYWYRRVMGKEIKFLLHFVKESKQDESGMPNNRFLAERTGGTYSTLKVQPAELEDSGVYFCASSQVVGGEQYFGPGTRLTVT.

This rearrangement joins TRBV20-1 to TRBJ2-7; the match to TRBD2 covers 8 bases. Germline values: CDR1 DFQATT, CDR2 SNEGSKA (reference sequence). The CDR3 contains 15 residues. J gave up 0 bases and V 1 base, and 5 bases lay outside the gene matches. The CDR3 sequence: CSARVPSGSSYEQYF. In DNA form, the CDR3 reads TGCAGTGCTAGAGTGCCCAGCGGGAGCTCCTACGAGCAGTACTTC.

In nucleotides, the CDR3 is TGTGCCAGCAGCCCGCCGCTGAGCTCCTACGAGCAGTACTTC. Translating gives CASSPPLSSYEQYF. The genes are TRBV7-2 and TRBJ2-7, with no clear D. The V gene's germline CDR1 is SGHTA and CDR2 FQGNSA. This CDR3 contains 14 residues. Between the trimmed V and J ends, which lost 5 bases and 0 bases, there was a span of 11 bases.

V usage is TRBV3-1 and J usage is TRBJ2-4; D not certain. This CDR3 is built from 13 residues. Trimming stripped 1 base from V and 8 bases from J, with 9 bases between. Per germline, CDR1 LGHDT and CDR2 YNNKEL (reference sequence). This CDR3 is CASSQAPPDIQYF. DNA for the CDR3: TGTGCCAGCAGCCAAGCCCCCCCGGACATTCAGTACTTC.

The table lists this clonotype with a few counts. CDR3 in amino acids: CASSTPQAGSKETQYF. Written as DNA, the CDR3 is TGTGCCAGCAGTACCCCCCAAGCGGGATCGAAAGAGACCCAGTACTTC. The chain links TRBV6-1 to TRBJ2-5, with 7 bases matching TRBD2. Germline V lookup: CDR1 MNHNS, CDR2 SASEGT. The CDR3 extends over 16 amino acids. V shed 5 bases and J 3 bases; nucleotides not matched to a gene: 12.

The chain couples TRBV6-1 to TRBJ2-1; 12 nucleotides match TRBD2. Per the germline V gene, CDR1 is MNHNS and CDR2 is SASEGT. This CDR3 has 16 residues. The trim removed 3 bases at V and 7 bases at J, leaving 7 bases unmatched. The DNA for the CDR3 is TGTGCCAGCAGTGAGCGCCAGACTAGCGGGAGAAATGAGCAGTTCTTC. Its translation: CASSERQTSGRNEQFF.

This clonotype has a handful of counts. This sequence joins TRBV28 and TRBJ2-1; D is perhaps TRBD1 or TRBD2 (5 bases each). The V and J ends lost 5 bases and 4 bases respectively, with 15 bases between them. The CDR3 covers 15 residues. Germline values: CDR1 MDHEN, CDR2 SYDVKM. The CDR3 nucleotides read TGTGCCAGCAGTCGTTGGCAGGGAGTGTACAATGAGCAGTTCTTC. Protein sequence: CASSRWQGVYNEQFF. Variable domain in full (rest from reference TRBV28 and TRBJ2-1): DVKVTQSSRYLVKRTGEKVFLECVQDMDHENMFWYRQDPGLGLRLIYFSYDVKMKEKGDIPEGYSVSREKKERFSLILESASTNQTSMYLCASSRWQGVYNEQFFGPGTRLTVL.

The table lists this clonotype with many counts. The chain employs TRBV11-3 and TRBJ2-7, with D perhaps TRBD1 (6 bases). This CDR3 comprises 14 residues. CDR1 is SGHNT, CDR2 YENEEA, per germline. V was shortened by 5 bases and J by 5 bases, with 16 bases between the two germline ends. CDR3 region: CASSRRAGVNEQYF. The CDR3 region has the DNA TGTGCCAGCAGCCGAAGGGCAGGGGTAAACGAGCAGTACTTC.